This TCR beta chain was retrieved from a study of CD8 T cells in ankylosing spondylitis. Notes on the study in general: Existing reports had already noted some motif variants in reactive arthritis synovial fluid and blood. A CD8+ phenotype characterized the disease-linked clones, which were relatively rare in peripheral blood. The authors reported significant enrichment of disease-linked clones in matched ankylosing spondylitis synovial fluid. Typical of ankylosing spondylitis blood, it appeared, was a TCR beta motif of roughly eight highly homologous variants.

Researchers built TCR beta libraries using quantitative 5'-RACE with molecular barcodes. Each CDR3 protein is one row after TCRdb ran MiXCR on the 5' RACE reads. The sample lists roughly 450,000 distinct CDR3 sequences; roughly 26% were seen once. Remarks on this clonotype: Its specificity is not known.

Per the germline V gene, CDR1 is LGHDT and CDR2 is YNNKEL (reference sequence). The CDR3 is 15 residues long. The junction had 4 bases not matched to a gene; V was cut back by 2 bases and J by 1 base. The source is a male donor with ankylosing spondylitis. Specimen: blood, either unsorted or a sorted T cell fraction (not recorded which). V usage is TRBV3-1 and J usage is TRBJ1-1; 7 positions match TRBD1. CDR3 in amino acids: CASSQWDRKNTEAFF. The CDR3 nucleotides read TGTGCCAGCAGCCAATGGGACAGAAAGAACACTGAAGCTTTCTTT.